This is a list of T cell receptor beta chains from one sample in a study of blood T cell repertoires in COVID-19. Data came from immunoSEQ multiplex PCR; TCRdb stores just in-frame clones and leaves some out. The sample shows fewer than 500,000 clones, 70% to 90% of them seen only once. Material: PBMCs or T cells enriched from blood (not recorded which). These receptors all come from a young woman with acute COVID-19. CDR3s include the opening cysteine and the closing phenylalanine or tryptophan. The D gene is left open where the match is weak. Clone size appears in some rows only: once, few, many, or a class for an expanded clone.

V	D	J	size	DNA	CDR3
TRBV30	.	TRBJ2-1	.	TGTGCCTGGGCCTCTGGGACTCCGGCCAGAAGGGAGCAGTTCTTC	CAWASGTPARREQFF
TRBV5-1	TRBD1	TRBJ2-2	.	TGCGCCAGCAGCTTAGGCGACAGGGAGTTAGGGGAGCTGTTTTTT	CASSLGDRELGELFF
TRBV28	TRBD1	TRBJ1-2	.	TGTGCCAGCAGTTCGGGACAGGTCTATGGCTACACCTTC	CASSSGQVYGYTF
TRBV28	.	TRBJ1-4	.	TGTGCCAGCTTTGGGGGCGCGGTTGAAAAACTGTTTTTT	CASFGGAVEKLFF
TRBV27	.	TRBJ1-2	.	TGTGCCAGCAGTTTATGGCAGGGGAAGACAGGCTATGGCTACACCTTC	CASSLWQGKTGYGYTF
TRBV3-1/TRBV3-2	TRBD1	TRBJ2-1	few	TGTGCCAGCAGCCTTCGGGACAGGCGTAACAATGAGCAGTTCTTC	CASSLRDRRNNEQFF
TRBV7-9	.	TRBJ2-7	.	TGTGCCAGCAGCTATAGACAGGCTTTCTACGAGCAGTACTTC	CASSYRQAFYEQYF
TRBV5-4	.	TRBJ2-7	.	TGTGCCAGCAGCCGGGAGACTACCCGAAGCTCCTACGAGCAGTACTTC	CASSRETTRSSYEQYF
TRBV29-1	.	TRBJ1-2	.	TGCAGCGTACTAAACAGGGACCAATATGGCTACACCTTC	CSVLNRDQYGYTF
TRBV6-5	.	TRBJ1-2	.	TGTGCCAGCAGATCCAGGGAGGGCTATGGCTACACCTTC	CASRSREGYGYTF
TRBV28	TRBD1	TRBJ1-5	.	TGTGCCAGCAGTTCAGACAGGGTCAATCAGCCCCAGCATTTT	CASSSDRVNQPQHF
TRBV27	TRBD1	TRBJ1-2	.	TGTGCCAGCAGTTTGGGCAGGGGGCATGGACATGGCTACACCTTC	CASSLGRGHGHGYTF
TRBV18	TRBD2	TRBJ2-4	.	TGTGCCAGCTCACCAGCGGGGGGGCCAAACATTCAGTACTTC	CASSPAGGPNIQYF
TRBV19	.	TRBJ1-5	.	TGTGCCAGTAGTATCCGGACAAGTCTTGAGCCCCAGCATTTT	CASSIRTSLEPQHF
TRBV28	.	TRBJ2-2	.	TGTGCCAGCAGCTTCGAGCACACCGGGGAGCTGTTTTTT	CASSFEHTGELFF
TRBV4-3	.	TRBJ1-2	many	TGCGCCAGCAGCCAAGATTCAAGCAGGGGAGATGGCTACACCTTC	CASSQDSSRGDGYTF
TRBV28	TRBD1	TRBJ2-1	once	TGTGCCAGCACCAGAGCCGGGACAGGGAGTAATGAGCAGTTCTTC	CASTRAGTGSNEQFF
TRBV9	.	TRBJ2-2	.	TGTGCCAGCAGCCCACGTAGTAAGGCAGCGAGTAACACCGGGGAGCTGTTTTTT	CASSPRSKAASNTGELFF
TRBV18	TRBD1	TRBJ1-1	.	TGTGCCAGCTCACCACGGGACAGGGTAACTGAAGCTTTCTTT	CASSPRDRVTEAFF
TRBV30	.	TRBJ1-3	.	TGTGCCTGGGCTAGAGGCGCTGGAAACACCATATATTTT	CAWARGAGNTIYF
TRBV6-5	.	TRBJ2-7	.	TGTGCCAGCAGCCGAAGTCAGGGTACCTACGAGCAGTACTTC	CASSRSQGTYEQYF
TRBV12-3/TRBV12-4	.	TRBJ1-1	few	TGTGCCAGCAGTCCCACGGACACTGAAGCTTTCTTT	CASSPTDTEAFF
TRBV11-2	.	TRBJ1-1	.	TGTGCCAGCAGCCAGGCAGCAGGAATGAACACTGAAGCTTTCTTT	CASSQAAGMNTEAFF
TRBV4-2	.	TRBJ1-5	.	TGTGCCAGCAGCCAAGATGTGGGGCATAGCAATCAGCCCCAGCATTTT	CASSQDVGHSNQPQHF
TRBV5-8	TRBD1	TRBJ1-1	.	TGTGCCAGCAGCCTACGACAGGGGGCGAGCACTGAAGCTTTCTTT	CASSLRQGASTEAFF
TRBV5-4	.	TRBJ2-7	.	TGTGCCAGCAGCTTGGATAAGGGGGTCCGGGAGCAGTACTTC	CASSLDKGVREQYF
TRBV20-1	TRBD2	TRBJ2-3	.	TGCAGTGCTAGTTTATTGGGACTAGCGGGGGGGGATACGCAGTATTTT	CSASLLGLAGGDTQYF
TRBV27	TRBD2	TRBJ2-7	.	TGTGCCAGCAGAAATATTAGCGGGAGAAGCTACGAGCAGTACTTC	CASRNISGRSYEQYF
TRBV12-3/TRBV12-4	.	TRBJ2-3	once	TGTGCCAGCAGTCCCATTGGGCGCGATACGCAGTATTTT	CASSPIGRDTQYF
TRBV7-9	TRBD1	TRBJ1-4	.	TGTGCCAGCAGCCAGGGACAGACTAATGAAAAACTGTTTTTT	CASSQGQTNEKLFF
TRBV12-3/TRBV12-4	.	TRBJ2-1	.	TGTGCCAGCAGTTTGGGTGGGGACAACGAGTTCTTC	CASSLGGDNEFF
TRBV4-1	.	TRBJ2-3	.	TGCGCCAGCAGCCCCCCAGGTGGACGGGGTAGCACAGATACGCAGTATTTT	CASSPPGGRGSTDTQYF
TRBV18	TRBD1	TRBJ1-5	.	TGTGCCAGCTCGCACGGGACAGGGACGTCCAATCAGCCCCAGCATTTT	CASSHGTGTSNQPQHF
TRBV4-3	TRBD1	TRBJ1-6	.	TGCGCCAGCAGCCAAGGACAGGGGGATAATTCACCCCTCCACTTT	CASSQGQGDNSPLHF
TRBV15	.	TRBJ1-2	few	TGTGCCACCAGCAGGGGGCCAGACAACTATGGCTACACCTTC	CATSRGPDNYGYTF
TRBV19	TRBD2	TRBJ2-1	once	TGTGCCAGTAGTACCTCCCGGGCTAGCGGGAGGTATGAGCAGTTCTTC	CASSTSRASGRYEQFF
TRBV11-2	TRBD2	TRBJ2-5	.	TGTGCCAGCAGCCCAGGGTCTGCGGGAGCTGGTGAGACCCAGTACTTC	CASSPGSAGAGETQYF
TRBV29-1	.	TRBJ2-5	.	TGCAGCGTTGGAGGTCAAGAGACCCAGTACTTC	CSVGGQETQYF
TRBV9	.	TRBJ2-7	.	TGTGCCAGCAGCCCCGGGGTAACCTACGAGCAGTACTTC	CASSPGVTYEQYF
TRBV5-1	TRBD1	TRBJ2-7	.	TGCGCCAGCAGCTTGGGAGGGACAGGGATCTACGAGCAGTACTTC	CASSLGGTGIYEQYF
TRBV9	TRBD2	TRBJ2-4	.	TGTGCCAGCAGCCCGTCCGGGACTACCAAAAACATTCAGTACTTC	CASSPSGTTKNIQYF
TRBV5-1	.	TRBJ1-3	few	TGCGCCAGCAGAGGGGAAGGAAACACCATATATTTT	CASRGEGNTIYF